This entry lists 22 T cell receptor beta chains sequenced from one sample in a study of early T cells in non-severe SARS-CoV-2 infection (dated by TCRdb to the early 2020s). The library came from 5' RACE. The instrument was a NextSeq 500. TCRdb reprocessing: public reads trimmed at Q25 with fastp, clones called with MiXCR, in-frame beta chains kept. Rows with a matching CDR3 protein are joined into one entry that keeps the most common DNA and genes. The sample table records about 60,000 distinct CDR3 sequences; 8% to 9% of these occur just once. The leading ten clones occupy 15% to 20% of the sample. Sequenced: whole blood. These receptors came from an adult who was a healthcare worker with PCR-confirmed SARS-CoV-2 infection or an uninfected control (not recorded which).

In this sample, this clonotype turned up many times. In nucleotides, the CDR3 is TGTGCCAGCAGCTTACAGGGGGCGTACACTGAAGCTTTCTTT. Translated: CASSLQGAYTEAFF. The J gene is TRBJ1-1, the V gene TRBV7-9; 8 bases line up with TRBD1. V was clipped by 2 bases and J by 3 bases; unmatched bases: 2. The CDR3 contains 14 residues. Germline CDR1 reads SEHNR; CDR2 reads FQNEAQ (reference sequence).

This clonotype showed up many times. The rearrangement joins TRBV20-1 to TRBJ2-7; the D is unclear. This CDR3 has 12 amino acids. V gave up 6 bases and J gave up 3 bases, with 12 bases separating them. Germline CDR1 DFQATT, CDR2 SNEGSKA (reference sequence). The CDR3 region is CSASPLSYEQYF. CDR3 DNA: TGCAGTGCCTCCCCCCTTAGCTACGAGCAGTACTTC.

V and J are TRBV10-2 and TRBJ1-1; TRBD1 aligns across 10 bases. This CDR3 spans 15 amino acids. V shed 6 bases, J shed 6 bases, and the junction held 10 bases outside the gene matches. CDR1 WSHSY and CDR2 SAAADI come from the germline V gene. CDR3 loop: CASRGGQGRQSEAFF. The CDR3 nucleotides are TGCGCCAGCAGGGGGGGACAGGGGCGACAGTCTGAAGCTTTCTTT.

This clonotype was seen a handful of times. The rearrangement links TRBV6-2 or TRBV6-3 to TRBJ1-5, with 7 bases lining up with TRBD1. With 7 bases clipped from V and 11 bases from J, the junction kept 14 bases outside the gene matches. The germline V gene has CDR1 MNHEY and CDR2 SVGEGT. The CDR3 is 14 amino acids. This CDR3 reads CASTETGILGAQHF. The CDR3 DNA follows: TGTGCCAGCACCGAGACAGGGATCCTCGGAGCCCAGCATTTT.

The V call is TRBV12-3 or TRBV12-4, the J call TRBJ1-5; 7 nucleotides line up with TRBD1. CDR3 length: 15 amino acids. J was trimmed by 7 bases and V by 2 bases; bases with no gene match: 8. CDR3 DNA: TGTGCCAGCAGTTTATCCCCAGGGGGGAGCCAGCCCCAGCATTTT. As protein: CASSLSPGGSQPQHF.

In its sample, this clonotype was seen a few times. The chain carries TRBV20-1 and TRBJ1-1, with D possibly being TRBD1 (5 bases). V lost 0 bases, J lost 9 bases, and 11 bases lay in between. The CDR3 is 12 amino acids. CDR1 and CDR2 from the germline V gene are DFQATT and SNEGSKA (reference sequence). CDR3 in amino acids: CSARDRGIQAFF. DNA of the CDR3: TGCAGTGCTAGAGATCGGGGGATCCAAGCTTTCTTT.

Ten or more counts support this clonotype. This chain joins TRBV6-6 and TRBJ1-3; D is ambiguous. The length of the CDR3 is 16 residues. The V and J ends lost 6 bases and 0 bases respectively, with 15 bases between them. Germline CDR1 MNHNY, CDR2 SVGAGI (reference sequence). The CDR3 DNA is TGTGCCAGCAGCCCAAAACAGCCCAGCTCTGGAAACACCATATATTTT. It is translated as CASSPKQPSSGNTIYF.

The chain links TRBV29-1 to TRBJ2-7, with TRBD2 matching 12 bases. Looked up from germline, CDR1 is SQVTM and CDR2 is ANQGSEA. This CDR3 spans 13 amino acids. The junction had 7 bases not matched to a gene; V was cut back by 8 bases and J by 5 bases. CDR3 sequence (DNA): TGCAGCTCGAGACTAGCGGGAGACCACGAGCAGTACTTC. Amino acid sequence: CSSRLAGDHEQYF.

The sample holds many counts of this clonotype. The CDR3 DNA reads TGTGCCAGCAGTGAAGCCACAGGGGCTAACTATGGCTACACCTTC. Its protein product is CASSEATGANYGYTF. V usage is TRBV2 and J usage is TRBJ1-2; 7 bases align to TRBD1. The germline V gene has CDR1 SNHLY and CDR2 FYNNEI. V lost 0 bases to trimming and J lost 0 bases; unmatched junction nucleotides: 1. The CDR3 consists of 15 residues.

The sample holds many counts of this clonotype. J is TRBJ2-6 and V is TRBV2, with D unclear. The CDR3 is 13 amino acids. The germline CDR1 and CDR2 sequences are SNHLY and FYNNEI. Trimming stripped 5 bases from V and 2 bases from J, with 4 bases between. CDR3 residues: CASSSTGANVLTF. The CDR3 region has the DNA TGTGCCAGCAGTTCGACTGGGGCCAACGTCCTGACTTTC.

CDR3 DNA: TGTGCCAGCAGTGAATACCCGAACACCGGGGAGCTGTTTTTT. Translation: CASSEYPNTGELFF. The chain uses TRBV25-1 and TRBJ2-2; D unresolved. The germline CDR1 and CDR2 sequences are MGHDK and SYGVNS. V lost 0 bases to trimming and J lost 0 bases, with 2 bases between them. The CDR3 spans 14 residues.

This rearrangement joins TRBV7-2 to TRBJ2-7, with D tentatively TRBD2 (5 bases). The germline V and J ends were trimmed by 5 bases and 2 bases, with 13 bases remaining between them. CDR3 length equals 14 residues. Germline V CDR1 and CDR2: SGHTA, FQGNSA. CDR3 amino acids: CASSQTGLTYEQYF. CDR3 in DNA: TGTGCCAGCAGCCAAACCGGACTGACCTACGAGCAGTACTTC.

This clonotype was detected only a few times. The J gene is TRBJ1-1, the V gene TRBV28; a weak D match, TRBD1 (6 bases). Germline assignment: CDR1 MDHEN and CDR2 SYDVKM. The CDR3 runs to 16 residues. Between the trimmed V and J ends, which lost 4 bases and 1 base, there was a span of 16 bases. The CDR3 DNA reads TGTGCCAGCAGTTCCCCGGCAGGGGCTGGGAACACTGAAGCTTTCTTT. The encoded protein is CASSSPAGAGNTEAFF.

The chain recombines TRBV7-2 with TRBJ1-1, with 7 bases matching TRBD1. Per germline, CDR1 SGHTA and CDR2 FQGNSA. The V gene end was trimmed by 5 bases and the J gene end by 7 bases; junction bases not matched to a gene: 7. The CDR3 extends over 13 amino acids. CDR3 nucleotide sequence: TGTGCCAGCAGCAAAGACAGGGTGGTTGAAGCTTTCTTT. Protein: CASSKDRVVEAFF.

This clonotype was found many times. This chain links TRBV7-3 with TRBJ2-3; D tentatively fits TRBD1 or TRBD2 (5 bases each). CDR1 is SGHTA and CDR2 is FQGTGA in the germline V gene. The V and J ends lost 0 bases and 9 bases respectively, with 16 bases between them. CDR3 length: 15 amino acids. This CDR3 reads CASSLTTGLGETQYF. In nucleotides, the CDR3 is TGTGCCAGCAGCTTAACGACTGGCCTGGGGGAGACGCAGTATTTT.

This clonotype has more than one count but fewer than ten. V is TRBV6-5 and J is TRBJ2-3; D may match TRBD1 or TRBD2 (5 bases each). The length of the CDR3 is 14 residues. Germline V lookup: CDR1 MNHEY, CDR2 SVGAGI. The V end lost 7 bases, the J end lost 3 bases, and 14 bases lay between the germline ends. The CDR3, as DNA: TGTGCCAGCACCATTGGGGGAGTTACAGATACGCAGTATTTT. This encodes CASTIGGVTDTQYF.

This rearrangement joins TRBV12-5 to TRBJ2-1, with TRBD1 matching over 7 bases. The length of the CDR3 is 15 residues. Germline-derived CDR1 and CDR2 are LGHNT and FRNRAP. V trimming: 6 bases; J trimming: 1 base; junction bases outside the gene matches: 6. CDR3 nucleotide sequence: TGTGCTAGTGGCCGACAGGGTGGGTCCTACAATGAGCAGTTCTTC. This translates into CASGRQGGSYNEQFF.

This clonotype was observed at least ten times. The V and J genes are TRBV5-6 and TRBJ1-4, with D perhaps TRBD1 (6 bases). CDR1 is SGHDT and CDR2 is YYEEEE in the germline V gene. Trimming removed 1 base at V and 4 bases at J, with 23 bases between. This CDR3 spans 19 amino acids. The CDR3 region has the DNA TGTGCCAGCAGCTTGACCACACGAGGACTACAGGGACTTAATGAAAAACTGTTTTTT. This sequence encodes CASSLTTRGLQGLNEKLFF.

The gene calls are TRBV7-2 and TRBJ2-7; 8 bases align to TRBD2. V trimming: 5 bases; J trimming: 9 bases; junction bases outside the gene matches: 6. The germline V gene encodes CDR1 SGHTA and CDR2 FQGNSA. The CDR3 consists of 12 residues. CDR3 protein: CASSPSGRGQYF. The DNA for the CDR3 is TGTGCCAGCAGCCCCTCCGGGAGGGGGCAGTACTTC. The full variable domain, completed using reference TRBV7-2 and TRBJ2-7, is GAGVSQSPSNKVTEKGKDVELRCDPISGHTALYWYRQSLGQGLEFLIYFQGNSAPDKSGLPSDRFSAERTGGSVSTLTIQRTQQEDSAVYLCASSPSGRGQYFGPGTRLTVT.

The rearrangement joins TRBV6-6 to TRBJ2-7, with D maybe TRBD2 (6 bases). This CDR3 comprises 17 residues. From germline, CDR1 is MNHNY and CDR2 SVGAGI (reference sequence). V lost 4 bases and J 0 bases, leaving 19 bases between the germline ends. The CDR3 here is CASSFPGIAEYSYEQYF. Here the CDR3 DNA reads TGTGCCAGCAGTTTCCCCGGGATAGCGGAATACTCCTACGAGCAGTACTTC.

This clonotype was counted many times. This sequence joins TRBV27 and TRBJ1-4; no clear D gene. This CDR3 has 15 amino acids. The V end lost 6 bases, the J end lost 10 bases, and 21 bases lay between the germline ends. Germline lookup yields CDR1 MNHEY and CDR2 SMNVEV (reference sequence). As DNA, the CDR3 is TGTGCCAGCAGGCGAACGGCCACTGTTGATGGAAAACTGTTTTTT. Translated: CASRRTATVDGKLFF.

This clonotype was observed at least ten times. The V and J genes are TRBV19 and TRBJ1-4, with D possibly being TRBD1 (5 bases). Trimming pared 3 bases from V and 4 bases from J, leaving 6 bases between. This CDR3 is 13 amino acids long. The germline V gene has CDR1 LNHDA and CDR2 SQIVND (reference sequence). The DNA of the CDR3 is TGTGCCAGTAGTATGAGGGGTAATGAAAAACTGTTTTTT. This sequence encodes CASSMRGNEKLFF.